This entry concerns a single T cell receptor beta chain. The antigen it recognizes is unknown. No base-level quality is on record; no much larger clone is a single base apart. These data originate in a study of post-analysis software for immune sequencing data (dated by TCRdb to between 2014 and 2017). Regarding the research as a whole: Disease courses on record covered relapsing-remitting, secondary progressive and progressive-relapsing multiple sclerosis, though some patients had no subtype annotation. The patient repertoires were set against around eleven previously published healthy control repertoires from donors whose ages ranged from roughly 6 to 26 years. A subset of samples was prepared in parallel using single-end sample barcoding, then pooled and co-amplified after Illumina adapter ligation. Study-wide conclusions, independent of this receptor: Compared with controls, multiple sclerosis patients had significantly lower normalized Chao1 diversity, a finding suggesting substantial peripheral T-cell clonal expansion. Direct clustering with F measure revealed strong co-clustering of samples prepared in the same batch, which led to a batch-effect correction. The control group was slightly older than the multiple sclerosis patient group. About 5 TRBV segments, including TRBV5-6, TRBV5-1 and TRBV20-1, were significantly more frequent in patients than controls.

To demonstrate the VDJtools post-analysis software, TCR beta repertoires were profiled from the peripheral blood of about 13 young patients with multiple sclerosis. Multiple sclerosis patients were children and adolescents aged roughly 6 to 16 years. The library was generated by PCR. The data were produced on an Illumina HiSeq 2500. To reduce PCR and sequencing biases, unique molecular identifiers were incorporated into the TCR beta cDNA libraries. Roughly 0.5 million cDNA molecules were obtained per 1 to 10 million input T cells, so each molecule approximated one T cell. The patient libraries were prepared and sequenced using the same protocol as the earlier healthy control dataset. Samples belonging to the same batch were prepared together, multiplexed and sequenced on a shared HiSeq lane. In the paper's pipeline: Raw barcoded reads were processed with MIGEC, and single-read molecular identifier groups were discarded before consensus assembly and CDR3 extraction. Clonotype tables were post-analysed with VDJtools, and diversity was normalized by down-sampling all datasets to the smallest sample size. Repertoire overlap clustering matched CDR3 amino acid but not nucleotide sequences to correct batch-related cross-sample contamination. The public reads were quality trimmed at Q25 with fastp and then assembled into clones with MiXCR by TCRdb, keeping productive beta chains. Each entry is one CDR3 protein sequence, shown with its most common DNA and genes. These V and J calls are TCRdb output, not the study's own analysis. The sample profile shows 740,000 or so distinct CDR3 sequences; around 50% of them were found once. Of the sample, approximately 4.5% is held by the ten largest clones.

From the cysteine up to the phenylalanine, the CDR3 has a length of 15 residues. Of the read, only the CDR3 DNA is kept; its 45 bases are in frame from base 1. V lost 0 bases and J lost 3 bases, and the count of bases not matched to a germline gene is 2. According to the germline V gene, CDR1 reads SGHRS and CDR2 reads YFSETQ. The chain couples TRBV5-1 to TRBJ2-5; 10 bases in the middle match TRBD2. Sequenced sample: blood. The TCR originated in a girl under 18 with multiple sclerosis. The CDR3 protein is CASSLELAGKETQYF. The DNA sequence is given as TGCGCCAGCAGCTTGGAACTAGCGGGGAAAGAGACCCAGTACTTC.